Shown below are 5 T cell receptor beta chains from a single sample sequenced in a study of cytotoxic CD8 clonotypes in ibrutinib-treated CLL. TCRdb keeps only in-frame clones here, not all; method: immunoSEQ multiplex PCR. The table lists 130,000 or so clones, 70% to 80% of them singletons, with 28% in the top ten. Sequenced material: PBMCs, taken after 12 months of ibrutinib treatment. The source of these receptors is a human donor with chronic lymphocytic leukemia.

The chain uses TRBV4-1 and TRBJ1-2, with D hard to call. The germline V gene has CDR1 MGHRA and CDR2 YSYEKL. Trimming removed 3 bases at V and 2 bases at J, with 13 bases between. The CDR3 loop spans 15 amino acids. Here the CDR3 DNA reads TGCGCCAGCAGCCAGCCACACATCCCGAACTATGGCTACACCTTC. Its protein is CASSQPHIPNYGYTF.

V gene TRBV5-1 combines with J gene TRBJ1-2, with 7 bases lining up with TRBD1. V trimming: 4 bases; J trimming: 3 bases; junction bases outside the gene matches: 6. The length of the CDR3 is 14 residues. In germline, CDR1 is SGHRS, CDR2 YFSETQ. CDR3 amino acids: CASSPTGTYYGYTF. The CDR3 region has the DNA TGCGCCAGCAGCCCGACAGGGACGTACTATGGCTACACCTTC.

The J gene is TRBJ1-4, the V gene TRBV4-1; D is ambiguous. Germline loops: CDR1 MGHRA, CDR2 YSYEKL. Trimming took off 0 bases at V and 4 bases at J, with 15 bases between the two ends. The CDR3 covers 17 residues. The CDR3 sequence: CASSQDPGIAGNEKLFF. The CDR3 nucleotides are TGCGCCAGCAGCCAAGATCCCGGGATTGCGGGTAATGAAAAACTGTTTTTT.

This rearrangement joins TRBV7-8 to TRBJ2-3; D may correspond to TRBD1 or TRBD2 (5 bases each). The CDR3 is 17 residues long. The germline V and J ends were trimmed by 2 bases and 5 bases, with 20 bases remaining between them. Germline V gene lookup returns CDR1 SGHVS and CDR2 FQNEAQ. The chain's CDR3 is CASSLWGPGAARDTQYF. CDR3 bases: TGTGCCAGCAGCTTATGGGGACCCGGAGCGGCTAGAGATACGCAGTATTTT. Drawing the rest from reference TRBV7-8 and TRBJ2-3, the complete variable domain is GAGVSQSPRYKVAKRGQDVALRCDPISGHVSLFWYQQALGQGPEFLTYFQNEAQLDKSGLPSDRFFAERPEGSVSTLKIQRTQQEDSAVYLCASSLWGPGAARDTQYFGPGTRLTVL.

The V gene is TRBV28, the J gene TRBJ1-1, with 8 bases fitting TRBD1. This CDR3 comprises 18 residues. CDR1 is MDHEN, CDR2 SYDVKM, per germline. With 4 bases clipped from V and 3 bases from J, the junction kept 16 bases outside the gene matches. CDR3 loop: CASSSLYRGSNWDTEAFF. CDR3 in DNA: TGTGCCAGCAGTTCCCTTTACAGGGGGAGTAATTGGGACACTGAAGCTTTCTTT.